The 27 T cell receptor beta chains listed next were all sequenced from one sample in a study of a mutant IDH1 vaccine in newly diagnosed glioma. Data came from immunoSEQ multiplex PCR; TCRdb stores just in-frame clones and leaves some out. In the table there are about 30,000 clones, around 89% of which are singletons. The time point here: week 11, during vaccination. The investigators gave 300 ug of mutant IDH1 20-mer peptide in each vaccine dose, together with topical imiquimod. These receptors lack a known antigen. Here the sequenced sample was PBMCs, taken from a glioma patient whose treatment included an IDH1 peptide vaccine. The receptors derive from a man aged 18 to 30 with glioma.

J is TRBJ2-5 and V is TRBV6-5; D remains unclear. Germline assignment: CDR1 MNHEY and CDR2 SVGAGI. There are 11 residues in the CDR3. V was shortened by 3 bases and J by 5 bases, with 4 bases between the two germline ends. The CDR3: CASSYYETQYF. The CDR3 DNA reads TGTGCCAGCAGTTATTATGAGACCCAGTACTTC.

The J gene is TRBJ2-7, the V gene TRBV4-3; 8 positions match TRBD1. Losses at the gene ends were 3 bases for V and 9 bases for J; bases not matched to a gene: 7. Germline lookup yields CDR1 LGHNA and CDR2 YSLEER. CDR3 size: 13 residues. In nucleotides, the CDR3 is TGCGCCAGCAGCCAGGCCCAGGGGGCGCGGCAGTACTTC. The encoded protein is CASSQAQGARQYF.

The rearrangement uses TRBV27 and TRBJ1-2; TRBD1 agrees at 8 bases. The germline CDR1 and CDR2 sequences are MNHEY and SMNVEV (reference sequence). The CDR3 runs to 12 residues. V lost 6 bases, J lost 3 bases, and 0 bases stayed unmatched. In nucleotides, the CDR3 is TGTGCCAGCAGGGGACAGGACTATGGCTACACCTTC. Its protein product is CASRGQDYGYTF.

The chain recombines TRBV28 with TRBJ1-1; D gene uncertain. The germline CDR1 and CDR2 sequences are MDHEN and SYDVKM. V lost 6 bases and J 5 bases, leaving 10 bases between the germline ends. There are 12 residues in the CDR3. The CDR3 DNA follows: TGTGCCAGCAGCTCCCCCGGGACTGAAGCTTTCTTT. Translated, it gives CASSSPGTEAFF.

V usage is TRBV2 and J usage is TRBJ2-5; 10 bases are a match to TRBD2. The CDR3 totals 14 residues. After removal of 8 bases from V and 1 base from J, the junction contained 4 bases not matched to a gene. The germline V gene encodes CDR1 SNHLY and CDR2 FYNNEI. The CDR3 DNA follows: TGTGCCAGCGGCCTAGCGGGAGCCCAAGAGACCCAGTACTTC. It codes for CASGLAGAQETQYF.

The gene calls are TRBV5-1 and TRBJ1-1, with D unclear. With 3 bases removed from V and 3 bases from J, the gap between germline ends came to 9 bases. This CDR3 region has 13 residues. Germline values: CDR1 SGHRS, CDR2 YFSETQ. DNA of the CDR3: TGCGCCAGCAGCTGGGGAGGCGACACTGAAGCTTTCTTT. It codes for CASSWGGDTEAFF.

The rearrangement uses TRBV19 and TRBJ1-2; no clear D gene. The germline V and J ends were trimmed by 5 bases and 0 bases, with 4 bases remaining between them. CDR1 is LNHDA and CDR2 is SQIVND in the germline V gene (reference sequence). The CDR3 contains 12 residues. CDR3 DNA: TGTGCCAGTAGTCTTTCTAACTATGGCTACACCTTC. It specifies CASSLSNYGYTF.

This clone came up once. The chain links TRBV18 to TRBJ1-2; 12 bases are shared with TRBD1. Trimming took 4 bases from V and 4 from J; bases not matched to a gene: 7. This CDR3 comprises 16 residues. The germline gives CDR1 KGHSH, CDR2 LQKENI. CDR3 nucleotide sequence: TGTGCCAGCTCACTAACCCGGGACAGGGGGCCCTATGGCTACACCTTC. This sequence encodes CASSLTRDRGPYGYTF.

The J gene is TRBJ2-7, the V gene TRBV7-9; D is possibly TRBD2 (7 bases). CDR1 SEHNR and CDR2 FQNEAQ come from the germline V gene (reference sequence). V gave up 5 bases and J gave up 12 bases, with 17 bases separating them. CDR3 length: 12 amino acids. In nucleotides, the CDR3 is TGTGCCAGCAGCCCGGGGGGCCCCGCGGGGTACTTC. Translating gives CASSPGGPAGYF.

V is TRBV27 and J is TRBJ1-5, with no clear D. The CDR3 is 14 residues long. CDR1 is MNHEY, CDR2 SMNVEV, per germline (reference sequence). The ends were cut back, 2 bases at V and 4 bases at J, with 9 bases in the middle. For the CDR3, the DNA is TGTGCCAGCAGTTTAGGAGGGCTAAATCAGCCCCAGCATTTT. This sequence encodes CASSLGGLNQPQHF.

This chain uses TRBV27 with TRBJ2-7; maybe TRBD1 (5 bases). Germline CDR1 and CDR2: MNHEY and SMNVEV (reference sequence). CDR3 length: 15 residues. V was pared by 6 bases and J by 0 bases, with 15 bases between. In nucleotides, the CDR3 is TGTGCCAGCAGCTCTAGACGACAGAGCTCCTACGAGCAGTACTTC. Translating it yields CASSSRRQSSYEQYF.

This clone was counted once. The gene calls are TRBV11-3 and TRBJ2-2; D unresolved. The V gene lost 0 bases and the J gene lost 0 bases, with 8 bases spanning the gap. The CDR3 is 16 amino acids. Germline CDR1 and CDR2: SGHNT and YENEEA. Here the CDR3 reads CASSLDYNTNTGELFF. The CDR3 nucleotides read TGTGCCAGCAGCTTAGATTATAACACGAACACCGGGGAGCTGTTTTTT.

V gene TRBV28 combines with J gene TRBJ2-3; 8 positions match TRBD1. Germline-derived CDR1 and CDR2 are MDHEN and SYDVKM. This CDR3 is built from 15 residues. The V gene end was trimmed by 6 bases and the J gene end by 5 bases; junction bases not matched to a gene: 10. The CDR3 nucleotides read TGTGCCAGCAGCCGCATTGCAGGGGGCGTAGATACGCAGTATTTT. Translating gives CASSRIAGGVDTQYF.

This clone was seen only once. The V and J genes are TRBV4-1 and TRBJ2-1; 9 nucleotides agree with TRBD2. The junction had 5 bases not matched to a gene; V was cut back by 0 bases and J by 5 bases. Germline CDR1 reads MGHRA; CDR2 reads YSYEKL. This CDR3 is built from 16 residues. The CDR3 loop reads CASSQDPSGIHNEQFF. Here the CDR3 DNA reads TGCGCCAGCAGCCAAGATCCTAGCGGGATCCACAATGAGCAGTTCTTC.

This clone was seen once. This rearrangement joins TRBV7-6 to TRBJ1-1; D is possibly TRBD1 (5 bases). CDR3 length: 12 residues. CDR1 SGHVS and CDR2 FNYEAQ come from the germline V gene. V was cut by 0 bases and J by 8 bases, with 7 bases left in between. DNA of the CDR3: TGTGCCAGCAGCTTAGCGAGGGGCGAAGCTTTCTTT. Its protein is CASSLARGEAFF.

This rearrangement joins TRBV6-5 to TRBJ2-7; TRBD2 matches at 12 bases. V lost 6 bases, J lost 1 base, and 4 bases stayed unmatched. CDR1 is MNHEY, CDR2 SVGAGI, per germline. This CDR3 has 15 residues. The CDR3 here is CASSPGTSGSYEQYF. For the CDR3, the DNA is TGTGCCAGCAGCCCCGGGACTAGCGGGTCCTACGAGCAGTACTTC.

A single count supports this clone. The chain carries TRBV6-1 and TRBJ1-3; D is uncertain. CDR3 length: 17 residues. Germline CDR1 reads MNHNS; CDR2 reads SASEGT. V lost 4 bases and J 0 bases, leaving 16 bases between the germline ends. The CDR3 nucleotides read TGTGCCAGCAGTGCGAGTTCCGGGCTCAGCTCTGGAAACACCATATATTTT. This encodes CASSASSGLSSGNTIYF.

V usage is TRBV29-1 and J usage is TRBJ2-7, with 7 bases identical to TRBD2. The J segment lost 0 bases and the V segment lost 4 bases, leaving 9 bases of the junction unmatched. CDR3 length: 15 amino acids. CDR1 and CDR2 (germline): SQVTM, ANQGSEA. Here the CDR3 DNA reads TGCAGCGTTGGTAAGCGGGGAAGAAGCTCCTACGAGCAGTACTTC. Its protein product is CSVGKRGRSSYEQYF.

A few counts support this clone. The chain has TRBV6-6 and TRBJ2-3, with D possibly being TRBD2 (6 bases). This CDR3 contains 12 residues. The germline V gene encodes CDR1 MNHNY and CDR2 SVGAGI (reference sequence). The V end was cut by 4 bases, the J end by 4 bases, with 6 bases between. The CDR3 DNA is TGTGCCAGCAGTTGGGGGGCAGATACGCAGTATTTT. It codes for CASSWGADTQYF.

V and J are TRBV4-1 and TRBJ2-3, with D possibly matching TRBD2 (5 bases). V was shortened by 0 bases and J by 2 bases, with 15 bases between the two germline ends. This CDR3 region has 17 residues. Germline loops: CDR1 MGHRA, CDR2 YSYEKL. The CDR3 DNA sequence: TGCGCCAGCAGCCAAGATTACCGCCCGGGGTACACAGATACGCAGTATTTT. It translates to CASSQDYRPGYTDTQYF.

V and J are TRBV7-2 and TRBJ1-4; D possibly corresponds to TRBD1 (6 bases). The CDR3 is 16 amino acids. Trimming pared 5 bases from V and 0 bases from J, leaving 13 bases between. The germline V gene has CDR1 SGHTA and CDR2 FQGNSA. The CDR3 sequence is CASSHGQPATNEKLFF. The DNA for the CDR3 is TGTGCCAGCAGCCATGGACAGCCAGCAACTAATGAAAAACTGTTTTTT.

The chain combines TRBV19 with TRBJ1-2; 7 bases line up with TRBD1. The germline CDR1 and CDR2 sequences are LNHDA and SQIVND (reference sequence). The CDR3 covers 13 residues. Trimming cost V 3 bases and J 4 bases; bases outside gene matches: 2. The CDR3 nucleotides read TGTGCCAGTAGTATCGGGACAGCCTATGGCTACACCTTC. Amino acids: CASSIGTAYGYTF.

The gene calls are TRBV13 and TRBJ2-6; maybe TRBD1 (5 bases). V lost 5 bases to trimming and J lost 1 base, with 9 bases between them. Germline V CDR1 and CDR2: PRHDT, FYEKMQ (reference sequence). The CDR3 has 15 amino acids. CDR3 in amino acids: CASSRRESGANVLTF. The CDR3 coding sequence is TGTGCCAGCAGCCGCAGGGAATCTGGGGCCAACGTCCTGACTTTC.

This clone is medium-sized (0.01 to 0.1%) within its sample. The chain joins TRBV4-1 to TRBJ1-3; D gene unclear. Germline loops: CDR1 MGHRA, CDR2 YSYEKL. The CDR3 is 14 amino acids. V was trimmed by 3 bases and J by 14 bases, leaving 20 bases between them. The CDR3: CASSQGEAISWVYF. DNA of the CDR3: TGCGCCAGCAGCCAGGGTGAGGCAATCTCTTGGGTATATTTT.

The chain combines TRBV6-5 with TRBJ1-5; D is possibly TRBD1 (5 bases). Per germline, CDR1 MNHEY and CDR2 SVGAGI. V lost 0 bases to trimming and J lost 4 bases, with 7 bases between them. The CDR3 is 14 residues long. The CDR3 coding sequence is TGTGCCAGCAGTTACTCGAACAGGAATCAGCCCCAGCATTTT. Its translation: CASSYSNRNQPQHF.

The chain is built from TRBV9 and TRBJ2-4; tentatively, D is TRBD1 or TRBD2 (5 bases each). Germline V lookup: CDR1 SGDLS, CDR2 YYNGEE. The CDR3 loop spans 14 amino acids. V was cut by 0 bases and J by 11 bases, with 15 bases left in between. The CDR3 nucleotides are TGTGCCAGCAGCGTAGAAGGGACGGCGAACGTTCAGTACTTC. Its translation: CASSVEGTANVQYF.

As regards this clone: Other DNA variants within this sample encode the same CDR3. The rearrangement links TRBV5-1 to TRBJ1-1; no reliable D call. With 0 bases removed from V and 0 bases from J, the gap between germline ends came to 3 bases. Per germline, CDR1 SGHRS and CDR2 YFSETQ. The CDR3 has 13 residues. The CDR3 reads CASSLEVNTEAFF. CDR3 bases: TGCGCCAGCAGCTTGGAGGTGAACACTGAAGCTTTCTTT.